One and the same sample provided the 4 T cell receptor beta chains below, sequenced in a study of blood T cell repertoires in COVID-19. Sequencing was performed with immunoSEQ multiplex PCR; in TCRdb, only in-frame clones are kept and a portion is missing. The table includes approximately 98,000 clones, over 70% detected once. The sequencing sample was made of peripheral blood. The receptors were sampled from a woman older than 75 with acute or convalescent COVID-19.

The rearrangement uses TRBV27 and TRBJ1-2; 7 positions match TRBD1. The CDR3 sequence is 14 residues long. With V trimmed by 5 bases and J by 3 bases, 6 bases remained unmatched. Per the germline V gene, CDR1 is MNHEY and CDR2 is SMNVEV (reference sequence). The CDR3 bases are TGTGCCAGCAGTACCTGGGGACAGCACTATGGCTACACCTTC. The encoded protein is CASSTWGQHYGYTF.

For the CDR3, the DNA is TGTGCCAGCTCACCACAAATGATAGAACAGGGGAACACTGAAGCTTTCTTT. Translation: CASSPQMIEQGNTEAFF. V usage is TRBV18 and J usage is TRBJ1-1; TRBD1 might be the D (6 bases). CDR1 KGHSH and CDR2 LQKENI come from the germline V gene. Trimming took 1 base from V and 1 from J, leaving 16 bases between them. This CDR3 region has 17 residues. Complete variable domain (other parts from reference TRBV18 and TRBJ1-1): NAGVMQNPRHLVRRRGQEARLRCSPMKGHSHVYWYRQLPEEGLKFMVYLQKENIIDESGMPKERFSAEFPKEGPSILRIQQVVRGDSAAYFCASSPQMIEQGNTEAFFGQGTRLTVV.

The V gene is TRBV21-1, the J gene TRBJ2-3; TRBD2, as called in the table, went unchecked against the DNA. TRBV21-1 is a documented pseudogene. The CDR3 is made up of 12 amino acids. For the CDR3, the DNA is TGTGCCAGCAGCCGGAGCACAGATACGCAGTATTTT. The encoded protein is CASSRSTDTQYF.

This chain uses TRBV6-2 or TRBV6-3 with TRBJ1-2; a possible D gene is TRBD1 (6 bases). Germline CDR1 is MNHEY and CDR2 is SVGEGT. The CDR3 runs to 16 residues. Trimming shortened V by 5 bases and J by 0 bases, and 16 bases separated the two germline ends. DNA of the CDR3: TGTGCCAGCAGTCGACTTAGACAGGACGCTAACTATGGCTACACCTTC. This gives the protein CASSRLRQDANYGYTF.